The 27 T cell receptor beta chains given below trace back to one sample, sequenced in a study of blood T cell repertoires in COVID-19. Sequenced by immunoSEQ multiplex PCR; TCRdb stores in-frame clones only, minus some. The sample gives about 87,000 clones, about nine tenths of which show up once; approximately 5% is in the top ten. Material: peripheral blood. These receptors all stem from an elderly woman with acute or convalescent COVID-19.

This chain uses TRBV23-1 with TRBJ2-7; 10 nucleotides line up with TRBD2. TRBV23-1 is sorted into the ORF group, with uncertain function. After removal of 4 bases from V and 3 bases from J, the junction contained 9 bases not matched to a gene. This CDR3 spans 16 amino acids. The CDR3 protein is CASSRLAGDAGYEQYF. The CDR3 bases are TGCGCCAGCAGTCGCCTAGCGGGAGACGCAGGCTACGAGCAGTACTTC.

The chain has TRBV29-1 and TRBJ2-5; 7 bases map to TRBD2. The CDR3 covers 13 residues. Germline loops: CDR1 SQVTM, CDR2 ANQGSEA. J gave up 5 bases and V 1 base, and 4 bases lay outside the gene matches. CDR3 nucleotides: TGCAGCGTTGAAGTTTGGGGGGGGGAGACCCAGTACTTC. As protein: CSVEVWGGETQYF.

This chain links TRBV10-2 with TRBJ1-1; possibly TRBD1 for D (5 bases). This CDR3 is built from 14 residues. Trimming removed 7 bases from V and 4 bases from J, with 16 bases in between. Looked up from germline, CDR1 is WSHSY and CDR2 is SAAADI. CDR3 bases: TGCGCCAGCACCGCGGGGGGAACGGGCACTGAAGCTTTCTTT. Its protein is CASTAGGTGTEAFF.

CDR3 in amino acids: CASTRGQETQYF. For the CDR3, the DNA is TGTGCCAGCACCCGGGGCCAAGAGACCCAGTACTTC. The rearrangement uses TRBV11-1 and TRBJ2-5; maybe TRBD2 (5 bases). V shed 7 bases and J shed 1 base, with 7 bases lying between them. Germline-derived CDR1 and CDR2 are SGHAT and FQDESV (reference sequence). The CDR3 sequence is 12 residues long.

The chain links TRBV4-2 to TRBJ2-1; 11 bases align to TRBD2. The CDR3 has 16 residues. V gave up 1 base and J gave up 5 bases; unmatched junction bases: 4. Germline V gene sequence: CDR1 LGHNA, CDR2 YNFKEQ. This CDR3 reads CASSQGPGLADNEQFF. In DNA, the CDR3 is TGTGCCAGCAGCCAAGGTCCGGGACTAGCGGACAATGAGCAGTTCTTC.

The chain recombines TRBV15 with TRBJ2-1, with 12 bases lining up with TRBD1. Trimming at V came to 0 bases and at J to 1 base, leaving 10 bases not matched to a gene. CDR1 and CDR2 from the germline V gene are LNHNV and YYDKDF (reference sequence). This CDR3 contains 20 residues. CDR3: CATSRDGDRGLHGSYNEQFF. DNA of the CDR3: TGTGCCACCAGCAGAGACGGGGACAGGGGGCTTCATGGGTCCTACAATGAGCAGTTCTTC.

The CDR3 nucleotides are TGCGCCAGCAGTGAGTCGACGGGAGGGCCGTACGAGCAGTACTTC. Protein product: CASSESTGGPYEQYF. V is TRBV10-1 and J is TRBJ2-7; 8 nucleotides match TRBD2. The ends lost 0 bases at V and 4 bases at J; junction bases unmatched: 5. CDR1 WNHNN and CDR2 SYGVQD come from the germline V gene (reference sequence). This CDR3 comprises 15 residues.

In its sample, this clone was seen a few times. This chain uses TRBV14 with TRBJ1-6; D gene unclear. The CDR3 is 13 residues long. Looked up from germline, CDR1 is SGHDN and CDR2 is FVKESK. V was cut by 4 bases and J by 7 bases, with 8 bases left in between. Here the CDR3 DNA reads TGTGCCAGCAGCCCCTTCCAGAATTCACCCCTCCACTTT. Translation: CASSPFQNSPLHF.

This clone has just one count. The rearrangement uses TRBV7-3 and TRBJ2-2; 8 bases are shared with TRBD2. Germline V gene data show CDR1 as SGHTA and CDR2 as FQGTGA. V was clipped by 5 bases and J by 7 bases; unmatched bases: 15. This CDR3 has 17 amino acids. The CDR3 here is CASSPGVLAGSYGELFF. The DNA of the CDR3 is TGTGCCAGCAGCCCTGGAGTTCTAGCGGGTTCCTACGGGGAGCTGTTTTTT.

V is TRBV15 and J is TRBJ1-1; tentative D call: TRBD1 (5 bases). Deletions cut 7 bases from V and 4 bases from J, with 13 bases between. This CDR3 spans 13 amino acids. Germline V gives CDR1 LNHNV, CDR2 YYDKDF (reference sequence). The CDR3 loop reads CATNPGGRTEAFF. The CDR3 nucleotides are TGTGCCACCAACCCGGGGGGTCGCACTGAAGCTTTCTTT.

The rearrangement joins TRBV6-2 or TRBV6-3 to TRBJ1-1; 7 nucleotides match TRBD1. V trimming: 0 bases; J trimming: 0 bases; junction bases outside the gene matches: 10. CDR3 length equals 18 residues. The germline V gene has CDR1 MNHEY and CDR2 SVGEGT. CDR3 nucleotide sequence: TGTGCCAGCAGTTACTCGAGAGGGACAGTAATCATGAACACTGAAGCTTTCTTT. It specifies CASSYSRGTVIMNTEAFF.

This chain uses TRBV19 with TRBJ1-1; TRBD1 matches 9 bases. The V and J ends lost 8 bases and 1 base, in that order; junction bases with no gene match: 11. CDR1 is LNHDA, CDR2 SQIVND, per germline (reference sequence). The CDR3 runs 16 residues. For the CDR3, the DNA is TGTGCCAGTCGTGAACGGACAGGGGCCCAGAACACTGAAGCTTTCTTT. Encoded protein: CASRERTGAQNTEAFF.

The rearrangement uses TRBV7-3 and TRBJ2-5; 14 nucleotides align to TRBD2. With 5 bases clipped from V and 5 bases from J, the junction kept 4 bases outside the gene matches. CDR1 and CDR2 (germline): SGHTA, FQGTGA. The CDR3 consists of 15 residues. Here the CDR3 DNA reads TGTGCCAGCAGCACGACTAGCGGGAGGGGGGAGACCCAGTACTTC. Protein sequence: CASSTTSGRGETQYF.

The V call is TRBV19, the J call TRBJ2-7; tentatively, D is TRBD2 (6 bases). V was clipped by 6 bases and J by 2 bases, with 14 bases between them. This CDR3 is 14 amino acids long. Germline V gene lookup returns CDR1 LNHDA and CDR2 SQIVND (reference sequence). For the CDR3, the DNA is TGTGCCAGTAGCCCAAACCGGGGGACCTACGAGCAGTACTTC. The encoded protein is CASSPNRGTYEQYF.

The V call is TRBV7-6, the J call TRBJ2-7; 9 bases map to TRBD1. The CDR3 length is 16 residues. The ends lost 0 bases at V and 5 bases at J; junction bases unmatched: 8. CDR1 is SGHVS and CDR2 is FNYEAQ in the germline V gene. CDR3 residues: CASSLAGRGQGHEQYF. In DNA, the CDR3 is TGTGCCAGCAGCTTAGCGGGACGGGGACAGGGACACGAGCAGTACTTC.

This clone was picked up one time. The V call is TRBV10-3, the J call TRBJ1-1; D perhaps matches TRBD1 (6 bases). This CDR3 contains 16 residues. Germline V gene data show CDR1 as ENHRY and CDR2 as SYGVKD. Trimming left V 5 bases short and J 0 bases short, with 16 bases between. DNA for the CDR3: TGTGCCATCAGTTACGACAGGCCACTTATGAACACTGAAGCTTTCTTT. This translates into CAISYDRPLMNTEAFF.

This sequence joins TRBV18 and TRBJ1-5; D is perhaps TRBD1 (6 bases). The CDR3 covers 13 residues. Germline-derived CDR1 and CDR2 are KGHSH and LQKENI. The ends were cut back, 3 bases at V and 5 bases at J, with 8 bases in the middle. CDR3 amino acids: CASSPYRDQPQHF. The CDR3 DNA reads TGTGCCAGCTCACCTTACAGGGATCAGCCCCAGCATTTT.

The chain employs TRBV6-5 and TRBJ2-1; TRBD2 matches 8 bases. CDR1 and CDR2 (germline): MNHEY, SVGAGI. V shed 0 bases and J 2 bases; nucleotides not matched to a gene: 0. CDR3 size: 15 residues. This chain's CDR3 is CASSYSAGAYNEQFF. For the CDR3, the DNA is TGTGCCAGCAGTTACTCAGCGGGGGCCTACAATGAGCAGTTCTTC.

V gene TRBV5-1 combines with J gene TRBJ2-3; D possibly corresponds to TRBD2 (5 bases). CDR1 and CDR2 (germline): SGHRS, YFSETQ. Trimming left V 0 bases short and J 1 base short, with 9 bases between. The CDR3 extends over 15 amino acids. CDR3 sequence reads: CASSLGGPGTDTQYF. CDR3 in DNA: TGCGCCAGCAGCTTGGGAGGGCCCGGCACAGATACGCAGTATTTT.

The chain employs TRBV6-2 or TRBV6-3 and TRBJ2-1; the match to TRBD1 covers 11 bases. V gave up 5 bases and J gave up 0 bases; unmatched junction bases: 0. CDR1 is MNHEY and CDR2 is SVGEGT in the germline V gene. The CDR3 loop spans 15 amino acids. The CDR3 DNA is TGTGCCAGCAGTGGACAGGGGGCCTCCTACAATGAGCAGTTCTTC. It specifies CASSGQGASYNEQFF.

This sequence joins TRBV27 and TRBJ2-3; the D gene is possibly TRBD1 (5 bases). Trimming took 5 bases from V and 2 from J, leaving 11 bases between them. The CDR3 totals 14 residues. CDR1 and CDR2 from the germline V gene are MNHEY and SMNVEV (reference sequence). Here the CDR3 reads CASSRGRATDTQYF. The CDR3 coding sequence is TGTGCCAGCAGTAGAGGCAGGGCCACAGATACGCAGTATTTT.

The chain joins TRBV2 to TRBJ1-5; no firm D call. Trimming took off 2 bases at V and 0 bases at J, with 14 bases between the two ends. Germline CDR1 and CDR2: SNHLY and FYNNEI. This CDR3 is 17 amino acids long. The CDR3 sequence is CASSELSPGNSNQPQHF. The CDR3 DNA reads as TGTGCCAGCAGTGAATTGTCCCCGGGGAATAGCAATCAGCCCCAGCATTTT.

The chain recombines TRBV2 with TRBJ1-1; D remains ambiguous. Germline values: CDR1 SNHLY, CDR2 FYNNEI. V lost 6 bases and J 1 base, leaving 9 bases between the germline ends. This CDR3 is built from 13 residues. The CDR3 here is CASSQVQNTEAFF. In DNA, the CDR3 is TGTGCCAGCAGCCAGGTTCAGAACACTGAAGCTTTCTTT.

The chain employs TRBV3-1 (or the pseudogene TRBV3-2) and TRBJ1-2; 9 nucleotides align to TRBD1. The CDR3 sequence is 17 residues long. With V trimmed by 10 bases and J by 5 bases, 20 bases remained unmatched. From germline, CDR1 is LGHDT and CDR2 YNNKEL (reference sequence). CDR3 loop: CATGPGQGKSHKYGYTF. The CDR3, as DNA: TGTGCCACCGGACCGGGACAGGGAAAGTCGCACAAATATGGCTACACCTTC.

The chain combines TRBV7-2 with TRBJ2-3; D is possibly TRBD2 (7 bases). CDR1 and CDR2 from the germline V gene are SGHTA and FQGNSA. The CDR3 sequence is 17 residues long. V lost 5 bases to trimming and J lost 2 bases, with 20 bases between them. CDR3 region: CASSPGVGRGNTDTQYF. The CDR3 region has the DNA TGTGCCAGCAGCCCAGGGGTAGGGCGGGGGAACACAGATACGCAGTATTTT.

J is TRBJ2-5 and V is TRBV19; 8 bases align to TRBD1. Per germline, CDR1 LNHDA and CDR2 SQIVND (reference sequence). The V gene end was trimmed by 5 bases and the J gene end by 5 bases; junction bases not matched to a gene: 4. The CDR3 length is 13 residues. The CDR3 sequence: CASSETGGETQYF. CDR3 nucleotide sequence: TGTGCCAGTAGTGAAACAGGGGGGGAGACCCAGTACTTC.

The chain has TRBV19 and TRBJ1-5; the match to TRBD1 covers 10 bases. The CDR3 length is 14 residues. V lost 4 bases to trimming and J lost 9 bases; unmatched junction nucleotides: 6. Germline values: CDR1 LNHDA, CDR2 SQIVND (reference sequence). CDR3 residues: CASSNRDRGRPQHF. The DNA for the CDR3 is TGTGCCAGTAGTAACCGGGACAGGGGTCGGCCCCAGCATTTT.